Listed below are T cell receptor beta chains from one sample, sequenced in a study of shared clonotypes between healthy human individuals. Some clones are missing from TCRdb's copy, which holds only in-frame ones; the method was immunoSEQ multiplex PCR. The table lists some 1 million clones, around 75% of them singletons, with approximately 1.5% in the top ten. Sequencing was done on a sample of memory CD4+ T cells sorted from blood. The receptors originated from a man aged 18 to 35 in good health. Both conserved end residues are trimmed from each CDR3. Each record gives: J gene, V gene, CDR3 protein.

j_gene: TRBJ2-2
v_gene: TRBV4-1
CDR3aa: ASSPISGLAGVNTGELF

j_gene: TRBJ2-5
v_gene: TRBV5-4
CDR3aa: ASTLTGIQETQY

j_gene: TRBJ2-1
v_gene: TRBV10-3
CDR3aa: AIGPSGSHEQF

j_gene: TRBJ2-1
v_gene: TRBV30
CDR3aa: AWSVGGGKF

j_gene: TRBJ1-3
v_gene: TRBV10-2
CDR3aa: ASSERIQGSGTIY

j_gene: TRBJ2-7
v_gene: TRBV18
CDR3aa: ASSSVVAPAV

j_gene: TRBJ2-2
v_gene: TRBV10-3
CDR3aa: AISESRRGDNTGELF

j_gene: TRBJ1-5
v_gene: TRBV19
CDR3aa: ASSTTENQPQH

j_gene: TRBJ1-4
v_gene: TRBV4-2
CDR3aa: ASSQDYGGTNEKLF

j_gene: TRBJ2-2
v_gene: TRBV6-4
CDR3aa: ASSDKDRWNTGELF

j_gene: TRBJ2-7
v_gene: TRBV7-2
CDR3aa: ASSEGTSGSYEQY

j_gene: TRBJ2-1
v_gene: TRBV6-1
CDR3aa: ASMPGISSYNEQF

j_gene: TRBJ2-7
v_gene: TRBV11-1
CDR3aa: ASSLGHATYEQY

j_gene: TRBJ1-2
v_gene: TRBV6-1
CDR3aa: ASSTPWGAGNGYT

j_gene: TRBJ2-1
v_gene: TRBV6-6
CDR3aa: ASSPQSSSYNEQF

j_gene: TRBJ2-2
v_gene: TRBV5-1
CDR3aa: ASSPRTTGGGELF

j_gene: TRBJ2-2
v_gene: TRBV6-4
CDR3aa: ASSESGRGTGELF

j_gene: TRBJ2-7
v_gene: TRBV7-9
CDR3aa: ASSLGLAGGRRNEQY

j_gene: TRBJ2-7
v_gene: TRBV11-2
CDR3aa: ASSPSGGSSSYEQY

j_gene: TRBJ1-1
v_gene: TRBV27
CDR3aa: ASSSLGTAGSF

j_gene: TRBJ2-5
v_gene: TRBV7-6
CDR3aa: ASSTGQGGKETQY

j_gene: TRBJ2-5
v_gene: TRBV27
CDR3aa: ASNKLGGETQY